This paragraph reports one T cell receptor (beta chain). What it binds is unknown. This sample is drawn from a study of neoadjuvant anti-PD-1 for oral cavity cancer. Study background: Patients without progression got a fourth dose around day 43. Overall study findings and caveats: Pretreatment Treg/Th17 ratio correlated inversely with post-treatment tumor clonality.

Most PBMC samples had roughly 0.5 ug input DNA in six replicates. Using immunoSEQ multiplex PCR, the repertoire was profiled, and TCRdb retains in-frame clones only, with some absent. The profile shows 30,000 to 40,000 clones, about 83% of them singletons. Germline values: CDR1 SSHAT, CDR2 FNYEAQ (reference sequence). The CDR3 is made up of 14 amino acids. The germline V and J ends were trimmed by 5 bases and 5 bases, with 15 bases remaining between them. These oral cavity squamous cell carcinomas were HPV-negative and locally advanced. This material consisted of PBMCs, taken before nivolumab (anti-PD-1) treatment. The receptor was isolated from a person between 40 and 85 years old with oral cavity squamous cell carcinoma. This sequence joins TRBV7-7 and TRBJ2-5; either TRBD1 or TRBD2 may supply D (6 bases each). The CDR3 DNA sequence: TGTGCCAGCAGCAACACGTTAGGGGGGGAGACCCAGTACTTC. Encoded protein: CASSNTLGGETQYF.